This T cell receptor beta chain is from a study of OX40 agonist ivuxolimab in advanced cancers. Concerning this clone itself: Its antigen remains unidentified.

The study sampled blood at baseline, cycle 4 day 1, and cycle 7 day 1. Notes on the study in general: At 0.1 to 3.0 mg/kg, CD4+ and CD8+ blood T cells expanded clonally by week 6.

Sequencing was performed with immunoSEQ multiplex PCR; in TCRdb, only in-frame clones are kept and a portion is missing. The sample contains some 25,000 clones, roughly 85% of which appear only once. This TCR came from an adult with an advanced solid tumor such as melanoma, head and neck, liver or kidney cancer. Material: CD4+ or CD8+ T cells sorted from blood, obtained in a trial of the OX40 agonist ivuxolimab.

The CDR3 DNA follows: TGCAGCGTGGGACCGGGACAAGGGGAGACCCAGTACTTC. Protein: CSVGPGQGETQYF. V usage is TRBV29-1 and J usage is TRBJ2-5, with TRBD1 as a possible D gene (6 bases). V lost 6 bases and J 5 bases, leaving 16 bases between the germline ends. This CDR3 comprises 13 residues. The germline gives CDR1 SQVTM, CDR2 ANQGSEA.